One and the same sample provided the 30 T cell receptor beta chains below, sequenced in a study of cytomegalovirus exposure and HLA in healthy donors. Amplification used 60 Vbeta primers and 13 Jbeta primers. TCRdb keeps only in-frame clones here, not all; method: immunoSEQ multiplex PCR. This repertoire shows about 110,000 clones, around 83% found once; its top ten account for around 2.9%. Sequenced input: PBMCs. The receptors shown here come from a woman aged 60-70 years in good health and CMV-seropositive.

This rearrangement joins TRBV27 to TRBJ2-1; 11 bases align to TRBD2. Germline V lookup: CDR1 MNHEY, CDR2 SMNVEV (reference sequence). The CDR3 has 13 residues. Trimming at V came to 10 bases and at J to 4 bases, leaving 3 bases not matched to a gene. The CDR3 region has the DNA TGTGCCACGCGACTAGCGGGATACAATGAGCAGTTCTTC. This sequence encodes CATRLAGYNEQFF.

The J gene is TRBJ2-3, the V gene TRBV7-2; TRBD2 matches 8 bases. The CDR3 has 15 residues. Germline V gene sequence: CDR1 SGHTA, CDR2 FQGNSA. V shed 3 bases and J 3 bases; nucleotides not matched to a gene: 5. Here the CDR3 reads CASSLAPSGTDTQYF. CDR3 nucleotides: TGTGCCAGCAGCTTGGCCCCTAGCGGGACAGATACGCAGTATTTT. The whole variable domain, remainder taken from reference TRBV7-2 and TRBJ2-3, is GAGVSQSPSNKVTEKGKDVELRCDPISGHTALYWYRQSLGQGLEFLIYFQGNSAPDKSGLPSDRFSAERTGGSVSTLTIQRTQQEDSAVYLCASSLAPSGTDTQYFGPGTRLTVL.

J is TRBJ2-7 and V is TRBV28; 10 bases are shared with TRBD1. The CDR3 contains 16 residues. Per germline, CDR1 MDHEN and CDR2 SYDVKM. Trimming removed 6 bases from V and 2 bases from J; junction bases left unmatched: 10. The CDR3 nucleotides read TGTGCCAGCAGCTTGACCGGGACAGGGGATACCTACGAGCAGTACTTC. Translated, it gives CASSLTGTGDTYEQYF.

V is TRBV11-2 and J is TRBJ2-2, with unresolved D. This CDR3 has 13 amino acids. V was cut by 0 bases and J by 7 bases, with 6 bases left in between. CDR1 SGHAT and CDR2 FQNNGV come from the germline V gene. CDR3 amino acids: CASSLDLIGELFF. CDR3 nucleotide sequence: TGTGCCAGCAGCTTAGATCTAATCGGGGAGCTGTTTTTT.

The rearrangement links TRBV10-3 to TRBJ2-7; 11 nucleotides agree with TRBD2. J was trimmed by 6 bases and V by 7 bases; bases with no gene match: 8. Looked up from germline, CDR1 is ENHRY and CDR2 is SYGVKD. The CDR3 extends over 14 amino acids. DNA for the CDR3: TGTGCCATCACTCCGGGACTAGCGGAGATCGAGCAGTACTTC. Translating it yields CAITPGLAEIEQYF.

This clone was recorded only once. The rearrangement joins TRBV7-8 to TRBJ1-4; D gene uncertain. The CDR3 consists of 14 residues. CDR1 is SGHVS and CDR2 is FQNEAQ in the germline V gene. V shed 5 bases and J shed 4 bases, with 11 bases lying between them. The CDR3 coding sequence is TGTGCCAGCAGCAAAGAGGACTTTAATGAAAAACTGTTTTTT. Translated, it gives CASSKEDFNEKLFF. The full variable domain, in which reference TRBV7-8 and TRBJ1-4 provide the parts outside the CDR3, is GAGVSQSPRYKVAKRGQDVALRCDPISGHVSLFWYQQALGQGPEFLTYFQNEAQLDKSGLPSDRFFAERPEGSVSTLKIQRTQQEDSAVYLCASSKEDFNEKLFFGSGTQLSVL.

CDR3 DNA: TGTGCCAGCAGCGTGAACTTAGGACAGGGGACGGGCTACACCTTC. It codes for CASSVNLGQGTGYTF. The chain uses TRBV9 and TRBJ1-2; 9 nucleotides line up with TRBD1. The CDR3 is 15 amino acids. The J segment lost 8 bases and the V segment lost 2 bases, leaving 10 bases of the junction unmatched. The germline gives CDR1 SGDLS, CDR2 YYNGEE.

DNA for the CDR3: TGTGCCAGCAGTTGGGGACTAGCGGGGCACAATGAGCAGTTCTTC. The encoded protein is CASSWGLAGHNEQFF. J is TRBJ2-1 and V is TRBV7-6; 13 nucleotides line up with TRBD2. J was trimmed by 5 bases and V by 6 bases; bases with no gene match: 4. Germline CDR1 SGHVS, CDR2 FNYEAQ. The CDR3 loop spans 15 amino acids.

This sequence joins TRBV6-1 and TRBJ2-7; D may be TRBD2 (6 bases). Trimming shortened V by 7 bases and J by 0 bases, and 10 bases separated the two germline ends. Looked up from germline, CDR1 is MNHNS and CDR2 is SASEGT. The CDR3 has 13 residues. CDR3 DNA sequence: TGTGCCAGCACCCCAGCGGGCTCCTACGAGCAGTACTTC. Translated, it gives CASTPAGSYEQYF.

In this sample, this clone turned up a few times. V usage is TRBV10-3 and J usage is TRBJ1-1; D may be TRBD1 (5 bases). Per germline, CDR1 ENHRY and CDR2 SYGVKD. The CDR3 runs 15 residues. V lost 2 bases and J 3 bases, leaving 13 bases between the germline ends. The CDR3 DNA follows: TGTGCCATCAGTGAGACACCAGGGTTAGACACTGAAGCTTTCTTT. This translates into CAISETPGLDTEAFF.

V and J are TRBV7-2 and TRBJ2-1; 9 bases match TRBD1. This CDR3 has 17 residues. Germline CDR1 reads SGHTA; CDR2 reads FQGNSA. Trimming took 4 bases from V and 3 from J; bases not matched to a gene: 10. CDR3 region: CASSSSGTGTLYNEQFF. DNA of the CDR3: TGTGCCAGCAGCTCCTCCGGGACAGGGACACTCTACAATGAGCAGTTCTTC.

The chain has TRBV29-1 and TRBJ1-1, with D unclear. The CDR3 runs to 13 residues. CDR1 SQVTM and CDR2 ANQGSEA come from the germline V gene. Deletions cut 7 bases from V and 3 bases from J, with 15 bases between. CDR3: CSAHTLADTEAFF. The CDR3, as DNA: TGCAGCGCACACACGCTCGCAGACACTGAAGCTTTCTTT.

This sequence joins TRBV11-1 and TRBJ2-1; TRBD1 is a possible D gene (6 bases). Germline loops: CDR1 SGHAT, CDR2 FQDESV (reference sequence). Trimming stripped 2 bases from V and 9 bases from J, with 11 bases between. The CDR3 is 13 amino acids. The CDR3 loop reads CASSLLTGTEQFF. The CDR3 bases are TGTGCCAGCAGCTTACTTACAGGGACTGAGCAGTTCTTC.

This chain links TRBV27 with TRBJ2-7; 7 nucleotides match TRBD2. The J segment lost 7 bases and the V segment lost 3 bases, leaving 3 bases of the junction unmatched. The CDR3 sequence is 12 residues long. The germline V gene has CDR1 MNHEY and CDR2 SMNVEV (reference sequence). This CDR3 is CASSFGGGEQYF. CDR3 coding DNA: TGTGCCAGCAGTTTCGGCGGGGGAGAGCAGTACTTC.

This clone is a singleton in its sample. One junction end does not reproduce the germline sequence, and a read error may be involved. The chain joins TRBV2 to TRBJ2-7, with TRBD2 matching 10 bases. CDR1 is SNHLY and CDR2 is FYNNEI in the germline V gene. The CDR3 is 12 amino acids. The CDR3 DNA reads TGTGCCTGCAGGACTAGCGGTTACGAGCAGTACTTC. Amino acids: CACRTSGYEQYF.

This chain connects TRBV2 to TRBJ2-3; 11 bases agree with TRBD2. This CDR3 is 14 amino acids long. The V gene's germline CDR1 is SNHLY and CDR2 FYNNEI. The trim removed 6 bases at V and 3 bases at J, leaving 2 bases unmatched. The CDR3 here is CASSRTSGTDTQYF. CDR3 coding DNA: TGTGCCAGCAGCCGGACTAGCGGGACAGATACGCAGTATTTT.

V usage is TRBV18 and J usage is TRBJ1-2; 7 bases match TRBD1. CDR1 and CDR2 (germline): KGHSH, LQKENI. V lost 4 bases and J lost 3; bases outside the gene matches: 2. The CDR3 covers 13 residues. Written as DNA, the CDR3 is TGTGCCAGCTCACAAGGGACAGACTATGGCTACACCTTC. As protein: CASSQGTDYGYTF.

The genes are TRBV11-2 and TRBJ2-5; D uncertain. This CDR3 is built from 14 residues. Germline V lookup: CDR1 SGHAT, CDR2 FQNNGV. V was cut by 5 bases and J by 5 bases, with 15 bases left in between. The CDR3 loop reads CASSADRGRETQYF. Here the CDR3 DNA reads TGTGCCAGCAGCGCTGACCGAGGAAGGGAGACCCAGTACTTC.

This clone was picked up one time. V usage is TRBV6-4 and J usage is TRBJ2-1; 10 nucleotides agree with TRBD2. Germline V lookup: CDR1 MRHNA, CDR2 SNTAGT. The CDR3 contains 20 residues. J was trimmed by 4 bases and V by 0 bases; bases with no gene match: 15. CDR3 DNA sequence: TGTGCCAGCAGTGACTCTGGTCTAGCGGGAGCCGTAGGGGGTTACAATGAGCAGTTCTTC. This encodes CASSDSGLAGAVGGYNEQFF.

The chain combines TRBV28 with TRBJ1-3; a possible D gene is TRBD1 (5 bases). Germline V gene sequence: CDR1 MDHEN, CDR2 SYDVKM. This CDR3 has 14 residues. V lost 7 bases to trimming and J lost 3 bases, with 13 bases between them. This chain's CDR3 is CASNPRAFGNTIYF. DNA for the CDR3: TGTGCCAGCAACCCCAGGGCATTTGGAAACACCATATATTTT.

To note about this clone: The CDR3 end shows no conserved phenylalanine or tryptophan, and so a read error is likely. Here the CDR3 reads CASSLGQGGGYTL. The CDR3 bases are TGTGCCAGCAGTTTAGGGCAGGGAGGCGGCTACACCCTC. The gene calls are TRBV28 and TRBJ1-2; possibly TRBD1 for D (5 bases). Per the germline V gene, CDR1 is MDHEN and CDR2 is SYDVKM. CDR3 size: 13 residues. With 2 bases removed from V and 8 bases from J, the gap between germline ends came to 12 bases.

The V call is TRBV19, the J call TRBJ1-1; no firm D call. Trimming left V 3 bases short and J 0 bases short, with 11 bases between. The germline gives CDR1 LNHDA, CDR2 SQIVND (reference sequence). The CDR3 runs 15 residues. DNA of the CDR3: TGTGCCAGTAGTATGAGCGGTCCTATGAACACTGAAGCTTTCTTT. It translates to CASSMSGPMNTEAFF.

The V gene is TRBV10-3, the J gene TRBJ2-4; 7 nucleotides agree with TRBD1. Trimming removed 2 bases from V and 5 bases from J; junction bases left unmatched: 12. CDR3 length: 17 amino acids. CDR1 and CDR2 from the germline V gene are ENHRY and SYGVKD. The CDR3 DNA reads TGTGCCATCAGTGAGAAACTACAGGGGTGGAACCAAAACATTCAGTACTTC. Amino acids: CAISEKLQGWNQNIQYF.

The chain employs TRBV28 and TRBJ1-3; 8 nucleotides match TRBD1. The CDR3 loop spans 16 amino acids. The germline CDR1 and CDR2 sequences are MDHEN and SYDVKM. Germline trimming cut 7 bases from V and 1 base from J; bases unmatched to any gene: 9. CDR3 loop: CASTGPRQGSGNTIYF. The DNA for the CDR3 is TGTGCCAGCACGGGTCCCCGACAGGGGTCTGGAAACACCATATATTTT. The full variable domain, in which reference TRBV28 and TRBJ1-3 provide the parts outside the CDR3, is DVKVTQSSRYLVKRTGEKVFLECVQDMDHENMFWYRQDPGLGLRLIYFSYDVKMKEKGDIPEGYSVSREKKERFSLILESASTNQTSMYLCASTGPRQGSGNTIYFGEGSWLTVV.

The chain recombines TRBV2 with TRBJ1-3; D uncertain. The CDR3 is 11 amino acids. From germline, CDR1 is SNHLY and CDR2 FYNNEI. V lost 7 bases to trimming and J lost 1 base, with 2 bases between them. The CDR3 nucleotides are TGTGCCAGCACTTCTGGAAACACCATATATTTT. It translates to CASTSGNTIYF.

The genes are TRBV29-1 and TRBJ2-7, with 14 bases fitting TRBD2. The V gene end was trimmed by 7 bases and the J gene end by 4 bases; junction bases not matched to a gene: 12. Per germline, CDR1 SQVTM and CDR2 ANQGSEA. This CDR3 contains 16 residues. This chain's CDR3 is CSARTSGRTTTYEQYF. CDR3 in DNA: TGCAGCGCCCGGACTAGCGGGAGGACCACAACTTACGAGCAGTACTTC.

V is TRBV4-1 and J is TRBJ2-5; D is ambiguous. The CDR3 is 13 amino acids. Germline values: CDR1 MGHRA, CDR2 YSYEKL. V was clipped by 1 base and J by 5 bases, with 8 bases between them. This CDR3 reads CASSQASGETQYF. In DNA form, the CDR3 reads TGCGCCAGCAGCCAAGCATCCGGTGAGACCCAGTACTTC.

The V and J genes are TRBV30 and TRBJ1-2; D might be TRBD1 (5 bases). Germline V gene data show CDR1 as GTSNPN and CDR2 as SVGIG (reference sequence). CDR3 length equals 13 residues. Deletions cut 5 bases from V and 8 bases from J, with 18 bases between. CDR3 DNA: TGTGCCTGGCTCGACAGCCCCCTTGAAGGCTACACCTTC. This translates into CAWLDSPLEGYTF.

This chain links TRBV5-1 with TRBJ1-5; D ambiguous. The CDR3 runs 16 residues. The germline gives CDR1 SGHRS, CDR2 YFSETQ. Trimming took off 3 bases at V and 2 bases at J, with 15 bases between the two ends. Here the CDR3 reads CASSSSPRSGNQPQHF. The CDR3 nucleotides are TGCGCCAGCAGCTCCTCCCCCCGATCAGGCAATCAGCCCCAGCATTTT.

The chain uses TRBV7-9 and TRBJ2-2; a weak D match, TRBD1 (5 bases). V was shortened by 5 bases and J by 3 bases, with 16 bases between the two germline ends. The CDR3 totals 16 residues. Per germline, CDR1 SEHNR and CDR2 FQNEAQ (reference sequence). CDR3 nucleotide sequence: TGTGCCAGCAGCCCCAGGGCCCCTGGCGACACCGGGGAGCTGTTTTTT. Translation: CASSPRAPGDTGELFF.